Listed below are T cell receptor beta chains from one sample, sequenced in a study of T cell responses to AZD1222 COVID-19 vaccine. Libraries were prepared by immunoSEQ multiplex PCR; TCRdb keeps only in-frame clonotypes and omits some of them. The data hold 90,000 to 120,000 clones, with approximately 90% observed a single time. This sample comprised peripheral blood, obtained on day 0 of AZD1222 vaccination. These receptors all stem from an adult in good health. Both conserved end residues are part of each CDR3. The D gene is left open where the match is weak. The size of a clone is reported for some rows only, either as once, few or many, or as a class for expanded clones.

DNA: TGTGCCAGCAGCTCTAACCAGGGAGGGTATGGTCAGCCCCAGCATTTT; CDR3: CASSSNQGGYGQPQHF; size: NA; D: NA; length: 16; V: TRBV5-6; J: TRBJ1-5
DNA: TGTGCCAGCAGCGTAGTAGCGGGGGGGGAGACCCAGTACTTC; CDR3: CASSVVAGGETQYF; size: NA; D: TRBD2; length: 14; V: TRBV9; J: TRBJ2-5
DNA: TGTGCCAGCAGCCAGCAACCCTCACAGGGTTTGAACACTGAAGCTTTCTTT; CDR3: CASSQQPSQGLNTEAFF; size: once; D: NA; length: 17; V: TRBV2; J: TRBJ1-1
DNA: TGTGCCAGCAGCGTAGGGGGAAGGGGTTCCATGGATGGCTACACCTTC; CDR3: CASSVGGRGSMDGYTF; size: once; D: NA; length: 16; V: TRBV9; J: TRBJ1-2
DNA: TGTGCCAGCAGCTTGGTATTTGGTGGTGGCTACACCTTC; CDR3: CASSLVFGGGYTF; size: NA; D: NA; length: 13; V: TRBV5-8; J: TRBJ1-2
DNA: TGCGCCAGCAGCCAGGACGGGACTAGCGAACCCACCGGGGAGCTGTTTTTT; CDR3: CASSQDGTSEPTGELFF; size: NA; D: TRBD2; length: 17; V: TRBV4-1; J: TRBJ2-2
DNA: TGTGCCACCAGCAGGGATCTCGGGGCCTCGAACACCGGGGAGCTGTTTTTT; CDR3: CATSRDLGASNTGELFF; size: NA; D: NA; length: 17; V: TRBV15; J: TRBJ2-2
DNA: TGTGCCAGCAGGGAGCGGGGGGCGGAAGATACGCAGTATTTT; CDR3: CASRERGAEDTQYF; size: NA; D: TRBD2; length: 14; V: TRBV6-5; J: TRBJ2-3
DNA: TGTGCCAGCAGCCCTAACGATGGGAGGAGGAGCTCCTATAATTCACCCCTCCACTTT; CDR3: CASSPNDGRRSSYNSPLHF; size: NA; D: NA; length: 19; V: TRBV28; J: TRBJ1-6
DNA: TGTGCCAGCAGTTACTCTGGCTCTGGGGCCAACGTCCTGACTTTC; CDR3: CASSYSGSGANVLTF; size: NA; D: NA; length: 15; V: TRBV6-5; J: TRBJ2-6
DNA: TGCGCCAGCAGCTTGCAGGTCAGGGAAGAGACCCAGTACTTC; CDR3: CASSLQVREETQYF; size: NA; D: NA; length: 14; V: TRBV5-1; J: TRBJ2-5
DNA: TGTGCCAGCAGCTTAAGGGGGACAGGGGTTTCACCCCTCCACTTT; CDR3: CASSLRGTGVSPLHF; size: NA; D: TRBD1; length: 15; V: TRBV7-3; J: TRBJ1-6
DNA: TGTGCCAGCAGCCACATTGGGGGGACAGCGGGTGATGGCTACACCTTC; CDR3: CASSHIGGTAGDGYTF; size: NA; D: TRBD1; length: 16; V: TRBV9; J: TRBJ1-2